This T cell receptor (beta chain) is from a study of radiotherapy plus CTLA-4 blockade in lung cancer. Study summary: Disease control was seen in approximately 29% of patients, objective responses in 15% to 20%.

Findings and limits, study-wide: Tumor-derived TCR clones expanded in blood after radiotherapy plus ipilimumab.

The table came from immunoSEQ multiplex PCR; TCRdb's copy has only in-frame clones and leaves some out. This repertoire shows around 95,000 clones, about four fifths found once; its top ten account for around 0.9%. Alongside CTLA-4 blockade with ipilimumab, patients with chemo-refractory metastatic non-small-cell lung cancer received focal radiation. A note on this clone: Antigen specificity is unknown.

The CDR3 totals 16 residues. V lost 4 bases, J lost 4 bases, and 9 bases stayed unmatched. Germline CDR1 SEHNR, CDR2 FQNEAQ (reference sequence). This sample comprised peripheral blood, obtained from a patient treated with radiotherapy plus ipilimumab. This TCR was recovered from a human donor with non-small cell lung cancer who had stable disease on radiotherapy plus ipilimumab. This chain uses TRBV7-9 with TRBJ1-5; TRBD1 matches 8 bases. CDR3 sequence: CASSSGDRGRNQPQHF. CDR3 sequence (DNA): TGTGCCAGCAGCTCAGGAGACAGGGGCAGGAATCAGCCCCAGCATTTT.